The clone carrying this TCR beta chain was counted ten times or more. No antigen is known for it. Germline-derived CDR1 and CDR2 are MDHEN and SYDVKM. This CDR3 spans 14 amino acids. Unmatched junction bases numbered 9, after V lost 4 bases and J lost 8 bases. The data originate from a study of T-cell reconstitution after alpha-beta-depleted transplantation in children. Preparation of the TCRbeta library used unique molecular identifiers. Each CDR3 protein gets one entry after TCRdb re-called the PCR reads with MiXCR. Of 200,000 to 250,000 distinct CDR3 sequences in the sample, 20% to 30% are singletons; the top ten hold around 4.8%. Whole-study findings and limits: After transplant, at about two months, alpha-beta T cells were reportedly derived from several hundred expanded graft clones.

The receptor's source is a female patient aged 2-15 years who had a stem cell transplant for congenital amegakaryocytic thrombocytopenia, so the T cells may come from the graft donor. The sample in question was PBMCs, mostly from graft donor cells, obtained 360 days after TCRalphabeta/CD19-depleted stem cell transplant. J is TRBJ1-2 and V is TRBV28; 8 bases are shared with TRBD1. The CDR3 reads CASSSGQGIGGYTF. The CDR3 DNA sequence: TGTGCCAGCAGTTCCGGACAGGGAATCGGCGGCTACACCTTC.